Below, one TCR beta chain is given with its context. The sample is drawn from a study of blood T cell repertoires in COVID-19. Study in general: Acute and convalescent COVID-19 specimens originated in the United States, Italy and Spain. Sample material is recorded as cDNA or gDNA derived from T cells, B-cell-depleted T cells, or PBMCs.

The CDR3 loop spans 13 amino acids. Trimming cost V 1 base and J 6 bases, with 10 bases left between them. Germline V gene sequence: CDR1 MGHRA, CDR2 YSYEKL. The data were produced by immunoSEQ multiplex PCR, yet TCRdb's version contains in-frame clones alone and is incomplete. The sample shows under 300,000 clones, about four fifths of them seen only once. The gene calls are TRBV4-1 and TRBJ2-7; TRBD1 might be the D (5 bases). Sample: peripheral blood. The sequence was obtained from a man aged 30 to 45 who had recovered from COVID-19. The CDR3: CASSQVGAAEQYF. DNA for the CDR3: TGCGCCAGCAGCCAAGTAGGGGCGGCCGAGCAGTACTTC.